This T cell receptor (beta chain) is from a study of shared clonotypes between healthy human individuals. Recent acute infections and vaccinations were absent in the healthy HIV-negative adult donors. Sequencing was performed with immunoSEQ multiplex PCR; in TCRdb, only in-frame clones are kept and a portion is missing. The sample holds roughly 1,000,000 clones, more than 75% seen once. The CDR3 runs to 14 residues. V dropped 4 bases and J dropped 5; count of bases not matched to a gene: 7. Germline-derived CDR1 and CDR2 are SGHRS and YFSETQ. This clone was recorded many times. The chain employs TRBV5-1 and TRBJ1-1, with 8 bases lining up with TRBD1. Sequencing was carried out using memory CD4+ T cells from PBMCs. Specified subset: CD45RA-negative fraction. The clonotype comes from a man younger than 30 in good health. Some clones in this sample may be carry-over from other donors' samples. The CDR3 nucleotides read TGCGCCAGCAGCCCATCAACAGGGGGGACTGAAGCTTTCTTT. Translating gives CASSPSTGGTEAFF.